Listed below are T cell receptor beta chains from one sample, sequenced in a study of T cell responses to AZD1222 COVID-19 vaccine. The data were produced by immunoSEQ multiplex PCR, yet TCRdb's version contains in-frame clones alone and is incomplete. The profile covers 120,000 to 150,000 clones, with around 89% appearing a single time and 3% to 4% taken by the ten largest. The sequencing here drew on peripheral blood, taken on day 0 of MenACWY control vaccination. The receptors were sampled from an adult in good health. CDR3s include the opening cysteine and the closing phenylalanine or tryptophan. Fields, in order: D gene, J gene, clone size, V gene, CDR3 length, CDR3 DNA, CDR3 protein. D genes are given only for firm matches. The listing skips clone size in some rows; elsewhere it reads once, few, many or a size class.

-,TRBJ2-3,-,TRBV5-4,12,TGTGCCAGCAGCTCCGTGGGAGATACGCAGTATTTT,CASSSVGDTQYF
-,TRBJ2-7,-,TRBV7-6,14,TGTGCCAGCAGCTCGACGGGACGGGGTGGGGAGCAGTACTTC,CASSSTGRGGEQYF
-,TRBJ2-4,-,TRBV7-2,14,TGTGCCAGCAGCCCGCGGGACACTAAAAACATTCAGTACTTC,CASSPRDTKNIQYF
-,TRBJ1-3,-,TRBV30,13,TGTGCCTGGAGTGGAGGGGCCGGAAACACCATATATTTT,CAWSGGAGNTIYF
TRBD1,TRBJ1-6,-,TRBV14,13,TGTGCCAGCAGCCCGACAGGGTATTCACCCCTCCACTTT,CASSPTGYSPLHF
TRBD1,TRBJ2-7,-,TRBV6-2/TRBV6-3,14,TGTGCCAGCAGTCGGCCCGGCGAAGGGACAGGGTTTTGCTTC,CASSRPGEGTGFCF
-,TRBJ2-6,-,TRBV13,15,TGTGCCAGCAGCTCCGGGGGAACTGGGGCCAACGTCCTGACTTTC,CASSSGGTGANVLTF
TRBD1,TRBJ1-1,-,TRBV10-1,12,TGCGCCATTGGGACAGGACCCCGAGGGGCTTTCTTT,CAIGTGPRGAFF
-,TRBJ1-6,-,TRBV30,13,TGTGCCTGGACCCTCCTGGTCGGTTCACCCCTCCACTTT,CAWTLLVGSPLHF
-,TRBJ2-2,-,TRBV7-8,15,TGTGCCAGCAGCCCGGGACTCACTGGGAGCGGGGAGCTGTTTTTT,CASSPGLTGSGELFF
TRBD1,TRBJ1-5,-,TRBV4-2,15,TGTGCCAGCAGCCAAGAAACAGGGGTAGGTCAGCCCCAGCATTTT,CASSQETGVGQPQHF
TRBD1,TRBJ2-7,few,TRBV7-3,15,TGTGCCAGCAGCTCAGATCCCGGGACAGGGGGCGAGCAGTACTTC,CASSSDPGTGGEQYF
-,TRBJ2-1,-,TRBV11-3,11,TGTGCCAGCAGCTTAGAGGTCGAGCAGCTCTTC,CASSLEVEQLF
-,TRBJ2-1,-,TRBV4-3,17,TGCGCCAGCAGCCAAGAATGGGCAGGGGCGTTCTACAATGAGCAGTTCTTC,CASSQEWAGAFYNEQFF
TRBD1,TRBJ2-1,-,TRBV24-1,16,TGTGCCACCAGTGATTTGAAACAGGGGCTTTACAATGAGCAGTTCTTC,CATSDLKQGLYNEQFF
TRBD1,TRBJ1-4,once,TRBV5-6,15,TGTGCCAGCAGTTTCACGACAGGGGGCGATGAAAAACTGTTTTTT,CASSFTTGGDEKLFF
-,TRBJ1-1,-,TRBV19,13,TGTGCCAGTAGTATAGGGGCGGTCGACCAAGCTTTCTTT,CASSIGAVDQAFF
-,TRBJ1-3,few,TRBV14,13,TGTGCCAGCAGCCTCTCGGTCACAAACACCATATATTTT,CASSLSVTNTIYF
-,TRBJ1-1,few,TRBV24-1,12,TGTGCCACCAAAGGGACGAACACTGAAGCTTTCTTT,CATKGTNTEAFF
-,TRBJ1-3,once,TRBV27,16,TGTGCCAGCAGTCGACAGGCGAGCTACTCTGGAAACACCATATATTTT,CASSRQASYSGNTIYF
TRBD2,TRBJ2-7,few,TRBV7-8,15,TGTGCCAGCAGCTTCGCTGGGGGAGGGTTCGGCGAGCAGTACTTC,CASSFAGGGFGEQYF
-,TRBJ2-3,-,TRBV11-3,17,TGTGCCAGCAGCTTAGTCTTGGGTTCGGACTCCGCAGATACGCAGTATTTT,CASSLVLGSDSADTQYF
TRBD1,TRBJ2-2,-,TRBV7-2,15,TGTGCCAGCAGCTCCCGGACAGGGGGGACCGGGGAGCTGTTTTTT,CASSSRTGGTGELFF
-,TRBJ1-2,-,TRBV5-6,14,TGTGCCAGCAGCTTCGGCCCCACGGGAAATGGCTACACCTTC,CASSFGPTGNGYTF
-,TRBJ2-7,-,TRBV7-2,16,TGTGCCAGCAGCTTAGATTCGGCTCTAACTTTCGGCGAGCAGTACTTC,CASSLDSALTFGEQYF